Included here is one T cell receptor (beta chain) sequence, with context. The antigen it recognizes is unknown. No much larger clonotype is one base removed from it; base qualities were not supplied. These data are taken from a study of shared clonotypes between healthy human individuals (dated by TCRdb to about 2020). For the wider study: The cohort included a few men and two women between 18 and 49 years of age. For each donor, three plates each were used for CD4 naive and CD4 memory, two plates were used for CD8 naive, and one plate was used for CD8 memory. Leukapheresis yielded between about 0.94 and 8.9 billion PBMCs per donor. To estimate repertoire size and how much clonotypes are shared between individuals, the study performed deep sequencing of blood TCR repertoires from a few healthy adults. Different laboratories and diverse techniques were used to prepare libraries and sequence TCR repertoires, to increase sequencing depth and limit assay-specific biases.

Donors were healthy HIV-negative adults with no recently reported acute infections or vaccinations. Only Caucasian adults living in Nashville, Tennessee, USA were represented among the donors. CD4+ T cells were enriched through magnetic negative selection, after which naive cells were positively selected on CD45RA and the remaining negative fraction served as the memory subset. Blood was collected by leukapheresis, and PBMCs were isolated by Ficoll-Histopaque density gradient centrifugation and then cryopreserved in liquid nitrogen vapor phase. Analytical flow cytometry was used to check the purity and quantity of each magnetically sorted T cell population. Each sorted fraction had its genomic DNA isolated and then quantified by UV absorbance on a Nanodrop 2000c. Using the deep immunoSEQ assay, TCR CDR3 regions were amplified from genomic DNA by multiplex PCR. Extracted genomic DNA from each cell subset was spread evenly across all wells of several immunoSEQ 96-well plates, with each plate serving as a replicate. For sorted subsets, each replicate PCR was loaded with about 200 ng genomic DNA, equivalent to roughly 30,000 T cell genomes. Purified libraries were measured with a Qubit 3.0 fluorometer, size-checked on a Bioanalyzer 2100, and measured again with the KAPA Library Quantification kit. Each immunoSEQ 96-well plate was sequenced on its own single-read 150-cycle Illumina NextSeq 550 flow cell. Per the authors' processing: Because only junctional sequences without quality scores were contained in the immunoSEQ output, filtering matching that applied to full-length reads could not be performed. Sequences were annotated with PyIR, a Python wrapper for IgBLAST v1.9, and V/J genes and CDR3 were assigned using IMGT germline references. Reads were removed for weak V/J assignments (E-value above 1e-6), missing CDR3, stop codons, out-of-frame junctions, or ambiguous translated residues. V3J clonotypes were defined by identical inferred V gene, J gene, and CDR3 amino acid sequence. The percentage overlap between two repertoires was calculated by dividing the number of shared unique clonotypes by the size of the smaller repertoire. Three approaches were used to assess repertoire richness: RTK rarefaction, the Chao1 estimator, and Recon v2.1 estimates of unobserved clonotypes. For all TCRbeta clonotypes obtained by the gDNA method from a few donors, generation probabilities were computed with OLGA. TCRdb mirrors the immuneACCESS table, restricted to in-frame sequences. Some clones are absent from its copies; in checked studies, under half trace to an unresolved V gene, and the reason for the others is unknown. D and trimming come from the DNA, and the V and J calls and clone size come from that table. For this sample the table gives about 1 million clones, of which roughly 80% were detected only once. Of the sample, 1.4% is held by the ten largest clones.

Trimming at the junction amounts to 5 bases on V and 2 bases on J, and the germline ends lie 16 bases apart. The CDR3 holds 16 amino acids from the cysteine to the phenylalanine. The retained sequence is limited to the CDR3, 48 bases, with the frame set at the first base. Sequences SEHNR (CDR1) and FQNEAQ (CDR2) are obtained from the germline V gene (reference sequence). Results the study describes overall, beyond this receptor: Because the study included a small number of donors, the genetic and exposure-history diversity represented was limited. Even with the large sequencing depth, rarefaction of the sorted-subset datasets indicated that sequencing was incomplete. When several donors were compared, the shared fraction of clonotypes was 5% to 6.5% for naive CD4, 3.5% for naive CD8, 2.3% for memory CD4, and less than 0.45% for memory CD8. Clonotypes shared by all four sorted-subset donors showed higher generation probabilities than non-shared clonotypes. Sampling was restricted to blood, and TCR repertoires in tissue are likely to differ from TCR repertoires in blood. Naive subsets generally had larger estimated clonotype richness than memory subsets did. Pairwise subsampling led to the expectation that sequencing depth would affect the degree of clonotype sharing among donors.

The chain links TRBV7-9 with TRBJ1-3; the D gene identity is not certain. Sequencing was performed on memory CD4+ T cells sorted from blood. What the cell subset or site label conveys for this sample: CD45RA-negative fraction. This receptor was identified in a man aged 18 to 30 in good health. The CDR3 here reads CASSLDVLATGNTIYF. The sequenced DNA: TGTGCCAGCAGCCTGGACGTCCTCGCCACTGGAAACACCATATATTTT.